The 10 T cell receptor beta chains presented below share a single source sample, sequenced in a study of beta chain features in type 1 diabetes. Study-level findings and limits: TCRB CDR3 length was moderately but significantly reduced in all four CD4+ subsets of Type 1 diabetes patients.

Isolated RNA was reverse transcribed in full, so expressed TCRB transcripts were sequenced. Profiling relied on immunoSEQ multiplex PCR, and the TCRdb table lists in-frame clones only, not all of them. Found here are approximately 250,000 clones, 11% of them singletons; the top ten hold about 0.018%. Antigens of these TCRs are unknown. Sequenced sample: naive CD4+ T cells from blood. The receptor set was obtained from a man aged 25 to 40 with type 1 diabetes.

This clone was observed a few times. This chain uses TRBV18 with TRBJ1-5; 7 bases align to TRBD1. The CDR3 has 16 residues. Per germline, CDR1 KGHSH and CDR2 LQKENI. V trimming: 5 bases; J trimming: 0 bases; junction bases outside the gene matches: 7. CDR3: CASSMTGSYSNQPQHF. The CDR3 coding sequence is TGTGCCAGCTCAATGACAGGGTCCTATAGCAATCAGCCCCAGCATTTT.

The V call is TRBV9, the J call TRBJ2-7; the D gene is possibly TRBD1 (6 bases). The V and J ends lost 3 bases and 7 bases respectively, with 20 bases between them. From germline, CDR1 is SGDLS and CDR2 YYNGEE. CDR3 size: 15 residues. The DNA of the CDR3 is TGTGCCAGCAGCGCTTCAAATTTACAGGGCGAAGAGCAGTACTTC. Encoded protein: CASSASNLQGEEQYF.

This clone has more than one count but fewer than ten. The gene calls are TRBV6-6 and TRBJ2-5, with D possibly TRBD1 on 5 matching bases. Trimming removed 6 bases from V and 5 bases from J, with 13 bases in between. The CDR3 sequence is 13 residues long. Germline V CDR1 and CDR2: MNHNY, SVGAGI (reference sequence). CDR3 protein: CASRHQGWETQYF. The DNA for the CDR3 is TGTGCCAGCAGGCACCAGGGTTGGGAGACCCAGTACTTC.

This clone was found a few times. The chain recombines TRBV27 with TRBJ1-6; 7 bases match TRBD1. V gave up 0 bases and J gave up 9 bases; unmatched junction bases: 5. Per germline, CDR1 MNHEY and CDR2 SMNVEV (reference sequence). CDR3 length equals 15 residues. CDR3 residues: CASSLSDRWGSPLHF. The CDR3 nucleotides are TGTGCCAGCAGTTTATCGGACAGGTGGGGTTCACCCCTCCACTTT.

This clone occurred a few times. This rearrangement joins TRBV4-3 to TRBJ2-4; no reliable D call. Germline V CDR1 and CDR2: LGHNA, YSLEER. V was clipped by 0 bases and J by 0 bases, with 6 bases between them. The CDR3 extends over 15 amino acids. CDR3 bases: TGCGCCAGCAGCCAAGATACAGTAGCCAAAAACATTCAGTACTTC. As protein: CASSQDTVAKNIQYF.

V usage is TRBV9 and J usage is TRBJ2-3, with 7 bases lining up with TRBD1. The length of the CDR3 is 13 residues. Germline CDR1 is SGDLS and CDR2 is YYNGEE. The V gene end was trimmed by 6 bases and the J gene end by 6 bases; junction bases not matched to a gene: 7. For the CDR3, the DNA is TGTGCCAGCACCGCCGGACAGGACGATACGCAGTATTTT. Amino acids: CASTAGQDDTQYF.

This clone was picked up a small number of times. The V call is TRBV30, the J call TRBJ2-7; 9 bases map to TRBD2. The CDR3 contains 14 residues. Germline CDR1 reads GTSNPN; CDR2 reads SVGIG (reference sequence). The junction had 6 bases not matched to a gene; V was cut back by 1 base and J by 5 bases. This chain's CDR3 is CAWSEASGADEQYF. The CDR3 DNA is TGTGCCTGGAGTGAAGCTAGCGGGGCGGACGAGCAGTACTTC.

CDR3 in DNA: TGTGCCAGCAGTGGCGTTTATCCTAGCTTCTATGGCTACACCTTC. Encoded protein: CASSGVYPSFYGYTF. The rearrangement joins TRBV2 to TRBJ1-2; D unresolved. From germline, CDR1 is SNHLY and CDR2 FYNNEI. The V end was cut by 4 bases, the J end by 4 bases, with 16 bases between. This CDR3 comprises 15 residues.

This clone turned up a few times. V usage is TRBV7-3 and J usage is TRBJ2-3; the match to TRBD1 covers 9 bases. This CDR3 has 20 residues. V was pared by 7 bases and J by 6 bases, with 26 bases of the junction left unmatched. CDR1 SGHTA and CDR2 FQGTGA come from the germline V gene. CDR3 region: CASTRTPPGTGIGGNDTQYF. CDR3 sequence (DNA): TGTGCCAGCACGCGGACACCCCCTGGGACAGGGATAGGGGGCAACGATACGCAGTATTTT.

The chain employs TRBV2 and TRBJ2-1; D ambiguous. Between the trimmed V and J ends, which lost 4 bases and 0 bases, there was a span of 10 bases. The CDR3 sequence is 15 residues long. CDR1 SNHLY and CDR2 FYNNEI come from the germline V gene. CDR3 sequence: CASSVSLSSYNEQFF. The CDR3 bases are TGTGCCAGCAGTGTCTCCCTTAGCTCCTACAATGAGCAGTTCTTC.